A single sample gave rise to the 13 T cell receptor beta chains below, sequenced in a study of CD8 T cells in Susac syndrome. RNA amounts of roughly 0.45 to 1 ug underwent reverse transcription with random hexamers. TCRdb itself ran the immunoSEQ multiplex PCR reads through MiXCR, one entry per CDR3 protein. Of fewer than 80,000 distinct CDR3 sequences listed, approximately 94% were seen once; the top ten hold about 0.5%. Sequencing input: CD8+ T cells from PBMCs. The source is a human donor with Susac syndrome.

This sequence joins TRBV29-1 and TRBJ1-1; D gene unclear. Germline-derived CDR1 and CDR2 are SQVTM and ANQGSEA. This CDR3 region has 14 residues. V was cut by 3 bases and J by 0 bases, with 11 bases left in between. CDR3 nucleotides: TGCAGCGTTGATTGGGGTCACCTGAACACTGAAGCTTTCTTT. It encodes CSVDWGHLNTEAFF.

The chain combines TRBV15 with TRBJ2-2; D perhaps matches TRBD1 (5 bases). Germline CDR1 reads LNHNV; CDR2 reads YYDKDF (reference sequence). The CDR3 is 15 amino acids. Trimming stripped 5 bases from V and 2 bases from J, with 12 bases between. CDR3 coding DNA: TGTGCCACCAGCTTCAAGGGGCACAACACCGGGGAGCTGTTTTTT. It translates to CATSFKGHNTGELFF.

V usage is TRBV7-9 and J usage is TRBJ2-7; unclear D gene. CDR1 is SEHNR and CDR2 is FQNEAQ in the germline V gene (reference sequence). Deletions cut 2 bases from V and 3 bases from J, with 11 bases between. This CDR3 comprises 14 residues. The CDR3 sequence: CASSLTTVSYEQYF. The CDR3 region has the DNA TGTGCCAGCAGCTTAACCACAGTGAGCTACGAGCAGTACTTC.

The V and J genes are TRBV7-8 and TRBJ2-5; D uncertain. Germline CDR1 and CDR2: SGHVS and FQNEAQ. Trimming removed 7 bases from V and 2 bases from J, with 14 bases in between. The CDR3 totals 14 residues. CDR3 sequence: CASISNSIQETQYF. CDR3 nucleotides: TGTGCCAGCATATCGAACAGTATACAAGAGACCCAGTACTTC.

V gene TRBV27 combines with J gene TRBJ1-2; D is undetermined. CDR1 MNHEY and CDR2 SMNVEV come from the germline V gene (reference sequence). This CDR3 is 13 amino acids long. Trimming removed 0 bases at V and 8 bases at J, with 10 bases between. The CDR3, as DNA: TGTGCCAGCAGTTTATCGATAAGAGACGGCTACACCTTC. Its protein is CASSLSIRDGYTF.

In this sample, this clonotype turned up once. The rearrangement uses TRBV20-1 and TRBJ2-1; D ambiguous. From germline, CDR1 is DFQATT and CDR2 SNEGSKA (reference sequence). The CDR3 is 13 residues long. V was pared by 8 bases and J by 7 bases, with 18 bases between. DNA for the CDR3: TGCAGTCCTATCCCGGCAACGCGTAATGAGCAGTTCTTC. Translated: CSPIPATRNEQFF.

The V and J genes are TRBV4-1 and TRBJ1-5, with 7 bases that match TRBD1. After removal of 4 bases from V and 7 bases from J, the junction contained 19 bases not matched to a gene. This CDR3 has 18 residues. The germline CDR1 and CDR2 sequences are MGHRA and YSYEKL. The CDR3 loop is CASSPIGDDRAFGQPQHF. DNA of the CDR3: TGCGCCAGCAGCCCAATAGGGGATGACAGGGCCTTCGGGCAGCCCCAGCATTTT.

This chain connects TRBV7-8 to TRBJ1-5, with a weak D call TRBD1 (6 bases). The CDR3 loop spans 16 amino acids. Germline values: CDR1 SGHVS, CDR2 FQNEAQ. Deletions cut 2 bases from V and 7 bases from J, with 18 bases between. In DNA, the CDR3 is TGTGCCAGCAGCTTATCCCCCCCAGGGGCAAGGCAGCCCCAGCATTTT. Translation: CASSLSPPGARQPQHF.

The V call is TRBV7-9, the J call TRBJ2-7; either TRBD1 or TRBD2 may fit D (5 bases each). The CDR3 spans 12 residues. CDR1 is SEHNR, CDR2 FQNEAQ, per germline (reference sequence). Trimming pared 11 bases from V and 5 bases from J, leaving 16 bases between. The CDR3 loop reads CAGETDSNEQYF. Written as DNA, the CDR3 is TGTGCCGGGGAGACAGATTCGAACGAGCAGTACTTC.

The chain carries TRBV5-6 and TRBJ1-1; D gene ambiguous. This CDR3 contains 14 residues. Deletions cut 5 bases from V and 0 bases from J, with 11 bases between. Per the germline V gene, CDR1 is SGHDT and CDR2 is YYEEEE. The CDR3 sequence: CASSSWAMNTEAFF. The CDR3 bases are TGTGCCAGCAGTTCCTGGGCTATGAACACTGAAGCTTTCTTT.

As DNA, the CDR3 is TGTGCCAGCAGCCCGCTCCAGGTACACAGGCAGCCCCAGCATTTT. Translated, it gives CASSPLQVHRQPQHF. This chain links TRBV28 with TRBJ1-5; D possibly corresponds to TRBD1 (5 bases). The CDR3 is made up of 15 amino acids. V dropped 6 bases and J dropped 7 bases, with 19 bases sitting between them. Germline lookup yields CDR1 MDHEN and CDR2 SYDVKM.

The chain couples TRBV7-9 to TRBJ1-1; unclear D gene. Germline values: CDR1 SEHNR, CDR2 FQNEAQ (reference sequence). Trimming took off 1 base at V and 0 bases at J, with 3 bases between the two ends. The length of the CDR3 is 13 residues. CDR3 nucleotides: TGTGCCAGCAGCTTAGTCTTGAACACTGAAGCTTTCTTT. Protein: CASSLVLNTEAFF.

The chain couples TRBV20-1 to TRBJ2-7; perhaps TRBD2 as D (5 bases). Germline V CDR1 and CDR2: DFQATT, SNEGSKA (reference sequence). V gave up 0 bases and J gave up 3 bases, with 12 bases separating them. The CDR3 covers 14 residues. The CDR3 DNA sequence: TGCAGTGCTAGAGATCGGGGTTCGGGCTACGAGCAGTACTTC. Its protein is CSARDRGSGYEQYF.